The count of the clone carrying this T cell receptor (beta chain) is one. The sample comes from a study of blood T cell repertoires in COVID-19. Study members were between about 18 and 95 years old and lived in around 24 US regions. The study assigned cohorts using participant-reported clinical history. Source study methods: Amplified reference gene primers provided the basis for estimating nucleated cell counts. TCRdb's copy holds only in-frame clones and misses some; the assay was immunoSEQ multiplex PCR. For V, J and clone size, that table is used; D and trimming come from the DNA. The table shows about 260,000 clones, with about 86% occurring only once. The CDR3 spans 16 residues. Per germline, CDR1 SGHNT and CDR2 YYREEE (reference sequence). Trimming at V came to 4 bases and at J to 1 base, leaving 9 bases not matched to a gene.

Specimen: PBMCs or T cells enriched from blood (not recorded which). The rearrangement links TRBV5-4 to TRBJ2-3; 7 bases match TRBD2. The receptor was derived from a man under 40 with acute COVID-19. CDR3 coding DNA: TGTGCCAGCAGCCAAAAGTTGGGGGGGGGCACAGATACGCAGTATTTT. Its translation is CASSQKLGGGTDTQYF.